These T cell receptor beta chains were read from a single sample in a study of Graves' ophthalmopathy and Graves' hyperthyroidism. TCRdb itself ran the multiplex PCR reads through MiXCR, one entry per CDR3 protein. The repertoire holds around 660,000 distinct CDR3 sequences, with 35% to 50% as singletons. Sample: peripheral blood. The receptors stem from an adult man with Graves' ophthalmopathy. The CDR3 runs from the conserved cysteine through the conserved F or W. The order of the fields is V gene, J gene, D gene, clone size, CDR3 DNA, CDR3 protein. A D gene is named only where the DNA matches it firmly. Clone size is given for some rows only: seen once, a few or many times, or a class if the clone is expanded.

v_gene: TRBV7-2
j_gene: TRBJ2-3
d_gene: NA
abundance: NA
CDR3nt: TGTGCCAGCAGCTTGGCATCACCCACCACAGATACGCAGTATTTT
CDR3aa: CASSLASPTTDTQYF

v_gene: TRBV12-3/TRBV12-4
j_gene: TRBJ1-1
d_gene: NA
abundance: many
CDR3nt: TGTGCCATCAGGGTCAGGAGCACTGAAGCTTTCTTT
CDR3aa: CAIRVRSTEAFF

v_gene: TRBV29-1
j_gene: TRBJ2-5
d_gene: TRBD1
abundance: NA
CDR3nt: TGCAGCGTTGCGGGACAGATTCAAGAGACCCAGTACTTC
CDR3aa: CSVAGQIQETQYF

v_gene: TRBV20-1
j_gene: TRBJ2-5
d_gene: TRBD2
abundance: NA
CDR3nt: TGCAGTGCTAGACGGCTAGCGGGGAGGGGAGAGACCCAGTACTTC
CDR3aa: CSARRLAGRGETQYF

v_gene: TRBV19
j_gene: TRBJ2-5
d_gene: NA
abundance: NA
CDR3nt: TGTGCCAGCAGCCCGCCCGGCAGGGAAAGGACCCAGTACTTC
CDR3aa: CASSPPGRERTQYF

v_gene: TRBV10-3
j_gene: TRBJ1-2
d_gene: TRBD1
abundance: once
CDR3nt: TGTGCCATCAGTGACGGCGGGACAGGGAAGCATGGCTACACCTTC
CDR3aa: CAISDGGTGKHGYTF

v_gene: TRBV25-1
j_gene: TRBJ2-7
d_gene: NA
abundance: NA
CDR3nt: TGTGCCAGCAGTGGGTTTTCCTCTTACGAGCAGTACTTC
CDR3aa: CASSGFSSYEQYF

v_gene: TRBV7-3
j_gene: TRBJ1-1
d_gene: TRBD1
abundance: NA
CDR3nt: TGTGCCAGCAGCTTAAGTGAGGGGGCTCGGACTGAAGCTTTCTTT
CDR3aa: CASSLSEGARTEAFF

v_gene: TRBV20-1
j_gene: TRBJ1-4
d_gene: NA
abundance: many
CDR3nt: TGCAGTGCTAAAAGGCGGGTGGAGGGTGGACTGTTTTTT
CDR3aa: CSAKRRVEGGLFF

v_gene: TRBV15
j_gene: TRBJ1-5
d_gene: TRBD1
abundance: once
CDR3nt: TGTGCCACCAGCAGAGATCACCGGACAGGGCGTAATCAGCCCCAGCATTTT
CDR3aa: CATSRDHRTGRNQPQHF

v_gene: TRBV25-1
j_gene: TRBJ2-7
d_gene: TRBD1
abundance: many
CDR3nt: TGTGCCAGCAGATTGACAGGGTCCTACGAGCAGTACTTC
CDR3aa: CASRLTGSYEQYF

v_gene: TRBV27
j_gene: TRBJ2-7
d_gene: TRBD2
abundance: NA
CDR3nt: TGTGCCAGCAGCTCTCTGTTAGCGGGAGTGAGCCACGAGCAGTACTTC
CDR3aa: CASSSLLAGVSHEQYF

v_gene: TRBV7-9
j_gene: TRBJ2-1
d_gene: NA
abundance: NA
CDR3nt: TGTGCCAGCAGCTCCCGGACACCTTCGGCCTACAATGAGCAGTTCTTC
CDR3aa: CASSSRTPSAYNEQFF

v_gene: TRBV14
j_gene: TRBJ1-1
d_gene: NA
abundance: many
CDR3nt: TGTGCCAGCAGCCAAGATCATGTAGAACAGGTTATTACTGAAGCTTTCTTT
CDR3aa: CASSQDHVEQVITEAFF

v_gene: TRBV14
j_gene: TRBJ1-3
d_gene: TRBD1
abundance: many
CDR3nt: TGTGCCAGCATGAGACAGGGATCCACTGGAAACACCATATATTTT
CDR3aa: CASMRQGSTGNTIYF

v_gene: TRBV25-1
j_gene: TRBJ2-7
d_gene: NA
abundance: many
CDR3nt: TGTGCCAGCAGTCCTCACTGGGACGTCTACGAGCAGTACTTC
CDR3aa: CASSPHWDVYEQYF

v_gene: TRBV14
j_gene: TRBJ1-1
d_gene: TRBD1
abundance: many
CDR3nt: TGTGCCAGCAGCCTGACAGGGAGCGGCGAAGCTTTCTTT
CDR3aa: CASSLTGSGEAFF

v_gene: TRBV5-1
j_gene: TRBJ1-4
d_gene: TRBD1
abundance: many
CDR3nt: TGCGCCAGCAGCACAGGACAGGGTGGAAGGCAGAGAACTAATGAAAAACTGTTTTTT
CDR3aa: CASSTGQGGRQRTNEKLFF

v_gene: TRBV29-1
j_gene: TRBJ2-5
d_gene: NA
abundance: NA
CDR3nt: TGCAGCGTTGACGGAGGGGAGGAGACCCAGTACTTC
CDR3aa: CSVDGGEETQYF

v_gene: TRBV7-9
j_gene: TRBJ1-2
d_gene: NA
abundance: NA
CDR3nt: TGTGCCAGCTCACCACTTGAGGGGAGTTCTAACTATGGCTACACCTTC
CDR3aa: CASSPLEGSSNYGYTF

v_gene: TRBV7-8
j_gene: TRBJ2-2
d_gene: NA
abundance: few
CDR3nt: TGTGCCAGCAGCTTCCGAATACCCACCGGGGAGCTGTTTTTT
CDR3aa: CASSFRIPTGELFF

v_gene: TRBV5-1
j_gene: TRBJ1-6
d_gene: NA
abundance: NA
CDR3nt: TGCGCCAGCAGATTGGATCCGGCGAATTCACCCCTCCACTTC
CDR3aa: CASRLDPANSPLHF